Below, 17 T cell receptor beta chains from the same sample are listed, as sequenced in a study of cytomegalovirus exposure and HLA in healthy donors. PCR was performed using 60 Vbeta and 13 Jbeta primers. TCRdb keeps only in-frame clones here, not all; method: immunoSEQ multiplex PCR. The table records some 140,000 clones, around three fifths of them present only once. Sequenced material: PBMCs. Receptors originate from a woman aged 35 to 49 in good health and CMV-seronegative.

The chain links TRBV27 to TRBJ1-5; TRBD1 aligns across 7 bases. Germline-derived CDR1 and CDR2 are MNHEY and SMNVEV (reference sequence). V trimming: 5 bases; J trimming: 3 bases; junction bases outside the gene matches: 4. CDR3 size: 14 residues. The CDR3 region is CASSPGTVNQPQHF. The CDR3 bases are TGTGCCAGCAGTCCTGGGACAGTCAATCAGCCCCAGCATTTT.

V and J are TRBV4-2 and TRBJ2-5; TRBD2 matches at 9 bases. V was pared by 4 bases and J by 4 bases, with 13 bases of the junction left unmatched. Germline CDR1 and CDR2: LGHNA and YNFKEQ. This CDR3 is 17 amino acids long. CDR3 region: CASSPNLSGGRGETQYF. CDR3 nucleotide sequence: TGTGCCAGCAGCCCGAATCTTAGCGGGGGAAGGGGAGAGACCCAGTACTTC.

On this clone: The junction departs from germline at one end; a sequencing error may be responsible. The V and J genes are TRBV7-9 and TRBJ2-7; 7 nucleotides match TRBD1. CDR3 size: 16 residues. Germline V gene sequence: CDR1 SEHNR, CDR2 FQNEAQ (reference sequence). The CDR3 loop is CVSSFGRGLGSYEQYF. In nucleotides, the CDR3 is TGTGTCAGCAGTTTTGGAAGGGGGCTGGGCTCCTACGAGCAGTACTTC.

The rearrangement links TRBV9 to TRBJ2-5, with a possible D match to TRBD2 (6 bases). Trimming pared 3 bases from V and 2 bases from J, leaving 11 bases between. CDR1 is SGDLS, CDR2 YYNGEE, per germline. CDR3 size: 14 residues. The CDR3 region has the DNA TGTGCCAGCAGCGAGGGACTGGGACAAGAGACCCAGTACTTC. As protein: CASSEGLGQETQYF.

The chain recombines TRBV4-2 with TRBJ1-1; D perhaps matches TRBD1 (5 bases). In germline, CDR1 is LGHNA, CDR2 YNFKEQ. This CDR3 spans 17 amino acids. V lost 1 base and J lost 5, with 20 bases in between. CDR3 in DNA: TGTGCCAGCAGCCAAGGGGCAGGGAGGTCCGGAAGGACTGAAGCTTTCTTT. Its protein is CASSQGAGRSGRTEAFF.

J is TRBJ2-4 and V is TRBV30; D may be TRBD1 (6 bases). Germline V gene data show CDR1 as GTSNPN and CDR2 as SVGIG (reference sequence). The CDR3 runs 12 residues. Trimming shortened V by 7 bases and J by 6 bases, and 13 bases separated the two germline ends. The CDR3 bases are TGTGCCTCTACAGGGATTCGAAACATTCAGTACTTC. This translates into CASTGIRNIQYF.

V is TRBV30 and J is TRBJ2-7, with 7 bases matching TRBD1. Germline CDR1 and CDR2: GTSNPN and SVGIG (reference sequence). This CDR3 comprises 13 residues. Germline trimming cut 1 base from V and 3 bases from J; bases unmatched to any gene: 3. The CDR3 is CAWSGDRDYEQYF. The DNA of the CDR3 is TGTGCCTGGAGTGGAGACAGGGACTACGAGCAGTACTTC.

The CDR3 is CASSATGGKRGTQYF. As DNA, the CDR3 is TGTGCCAGCAGTGCCACAGGGGGCAAAAGGGGGACCCAGTACTTC. The chain joins TRBV28 to TRBJ2-5; 9 bases align to TRBD1. The junction had 11 bases not matched to a gene; V was cut back by 5 bases and J by 7 bases. The CDR3 contains 15 residues. The V gene's germline CDR1 is MDHEN and CDR2 SYDVKM.

Details on this clone: In the same sample, other DNA sequences code for this CDR3. J is TRBJ2-2 and V is TRBV9, with 7 bases fitting TRBD2. V shed 0 bases, J shed 1 base, and the junction held 0 bases outside the gene matches. CDR3 length: 15 residues. Germline CDR1 SGDLS, CDR2 YYNGEE. CDR3 amino acids: CASSVGGGNTGELFF. For the CDR3, the DNA is TGTGCCAGCAGCGTAGGCGGGGGGAACACCGGGGAGCTGTTTTTT.

The chain recombines TRBV6-1 with TRBJ1-3, with TRBD1 matching over 7 bases. There are 13 residues in the CDR3. V dropped 10 bases and J dropped 3; count of bases not matched to a gene: 6. From germline, CDR1 is MNHNS and CDR2 SASEGT. The CDR3 coding sequence is TGTGCCACCGGGACAGTTCGTGGAAACACCATATATTTT. Its protein product is CATGTVRGNTIYF.

The CDR3 protein is CASSPRGLSYEQYF. The CDR3 coding sequence is TGTGCCAGTAGTCCCAGGGGTCTTTCCTACGAGCAGTACTTC. J is TRBJ2-7 and V is TRBV19; D is possibly TRBD1 (6 bases). Trimming pared 5 bases from V and 1 base from J, leaving 12 bases between. CDR1 is LNHDA and CDR2 is SQIVND in the germline V gene (reference sequence). The CDR3 spans 14 residues. The full variable domain, completed using reference TRBV19 and TRBJ2-7, is DGGITQSPKYLFRKEGQNVTLSCEQNLNHDAMYWYRQDPGQGLRLIYYSQIVNDFQKGDIAEGYSVSREKKESFPLTVTSAQKNPTAFYLCASSPRGLSYEQYFGPGTRLTVT.

The CDR3 nucleotides are TGTGCCAGCAGGGGACAGGGCGCCTACGAGCAGTACTTC. The encoded protein is CASRGQGAYEQYF. The V call is TRBV27, the J call TRBJ2-7, with 9 bases lining up with TRBD1. CDR1 is MNHEY, CDR2 SMNVEV, per germline (reference sequence). With 6 bases clipped from V and 2 bases from J, the junction kept 2 bases outside the gene matches. The CDR3 is made up of 13 amino acids.

This chain connects TRBV28 to TRBJ2-1, with 10 bases identical to TRBD1. The CDR3 covers 14 residues. V shed 3 bases, J shed 11 bases, and the junction held 7 bases outside the gene matches. Germline CDR1 reads MDHEN; CDR2 reads SYDVKM. CDR3 region: CASSFRDRGRQQFF. The CDR3 region has the DNA TGTGCCAGCAGTTTCCGGGACAGGGGCCGTCAGCAGTTCTTC.

V is TRBV29-1 and J is TRBJ1-1; weak D call: TRBD1 (5 bases). CDR1 SQVTM and CDR2 ANQGSEA come from the germline V gene. V gave up 3 bases and J gave up 7 bases, with 15 bases separating them. This CDR3 has 13 amino acids. The CDR3 DNA sequence: TGCAGCGTTGAGGGCAGGGTTTCATTTGAAGCTTTCTTT. Protein: CSVEGRVSFEAFF.

This clone showed up just a few times. The chain has TRBV4-1 and TRBJ1-1; 12 positions match TRBD1. The CDR3 is 18 residues long. The V gene end was trimmed by 1 base and the J gene end by 3 bases; junction bases not matched to a gene: 9. Germline V gives CDR1 MGHRA, CDR2 YSYEKL. CDR3: CASSQGSGQGAYYTEAFF. The CDR3 nucleotides are TGCGCCAGCAGCCAAGGATCGGGACAGGGGGCCTACTACACTGAAGCTTTCTTT.

As regards this clone: The sample carries other DNA sequences with the same CDR3. This chain joins TRBV20-1 and TRBJ1-2; D is uncertain. CDR1 is DFQATT, CDR2 SNEGSKA, per germline (reference sequence). Deletions cut 2 bases from V and 7 bases from J, with 8 bases between. The CDR3 has 11 residues. CDR3: CSARPPGGYTF. The CDR3 DNA sequence: TGCAGTGCTAGACCTCCCGGTGGCTACACCTTC.

The count of this clone is one. J is TRBJ2-5 and V is TRBV6-5; no reliable D call. V was trimmed by 2 bases and J by 2 bases, leaving 6 bases between them. In germline, CDR1 is MNHEY, CDR2 SVGAGI. The CDR3 spans 13 residues. CDR3 sequence (DNA): TGTGCCAGCAGTTACCACCTACAAGAGACCCAGTACTTC. It codes for CASSYHLQETQYF.